A single sample is the source of the 13 T cell receptor beta chains below, sequenced in a study of beta chain features in type 1 diabetes. Reverse transcription of all isolated RNA meant that expressed TCRB transcripts were sequenced. Using immunoSEQ multiplex PCR, the repertoire was profiled, and TCRdb retains in-frame clones only, with some absent. The sample carries some 45,000 clones, about 51% recorded once. The sequencing sample was made of Tregs from blood. The receptors stem from a woman aged 18-29 years in good health.

CDR3 in amino acids: CASSLDRVFGNTIYF. Here the CDR3 DNA reads TGTGCCAGCAGTTTAGACAGGGTTTTTGGAAACACCATATATTTT. V gene TRBV28 combines with J gene TRBJ1-3; 7 nucleotides match TRBD1. Germline V gene sequence: CDR1 MDHEN, CDR2 SYDVKM. Trimming removed 2 bases from V and 3 bases from J; junction bases left unmatched: 4. This CDR3 contains 15 residues.

This clone was detected once. V is TRBV7-2 and J is TRBJ2-5, with a weak D call TRBD1 (5 bases). TRBJ2-7 explains the end of the DNA better; the J call may be wrong. The CDR3 has 13 residues. The V gene's germline CDR1 is SGHTA and CDR2 FQGNSA. The CDR3: CASSLRRDYEQYF. CDR3 sequence (DNA): TGTGCCAGCAGCTTACGCAGGGACTACGAGCAGTACTTC.

This clone has only a few counts. This chain uses TRBV7-2 with TRBJ2-3; 10 positions agree with TRBD2. The CDR3 loop spans 17 amino acids. Germline V lookup: CDR1 SGHTA, CDR2 FQGNSA. Unmatched junction bases numbered 16, after V lost 5 bases and J lost 8 bases. CDR3 bases: TGTGCCAGCAGCCGTAAACAGACAGCGGGGGGGATCGGTACGCAGTATTTT. It codes for CASSRKQTAGGIGTQYF.

V and J are TRBV7-2 and TRBJ1-6; 10 bases line up with TRBD1. Germline trimming cut 5 bases from V and 9 bases from J; bases unmatched to any gene: 4. Germline loops: CDR1 SGHTA, CDR2 FQGNSA. The CDR3 is made up of 14 amino acids. The CDR3 sequence is CASSARDRGSPLHF. CDR3 nucleotides: TGTGCCAGCAGCGCCCGGGACAGGGGTTCACCCCTCCACTTT.

This clone was detected a few times. This chain joins TRBV28 and TRBJ1-2; 7 bases are a match to TRBD1. Germline V lookup: CDR1 MDHEN, CDR2 SYDVKM. The CDR3 has 14 amino acids. Unmatched junction bases numbered 6, after V lost 6 bases and J lost 2 bases. The CDR3 protein is CASSIGQVNYGYTF. CDR3 sequence (DNA): TGTGCCAGCAGCATAGGACAGGTCAACTATGGCTACACCTTC.

CDR3 amino acids: CASSSEGGIYNEQFF. The CDR3, as DNA: TGTGCCAGCAGCTCGGAAGGAGGGATCTACAATGAGCAGTTCTTC. The V call is TRBV11-3, the J call TRBJ2-1; TRBD2 is a possible D gene (6 bases). The CDR3 runs to 15 residues. Germline assignment: CDR1 SGHNT and CDR2 YENEEA. V was shortened by 4 bases and J by 3 bases, with 13 bases between the two germline ends.

The V and J genes are TRBV5-4 and TRBJ2-1, with TRBD2 matching over 9 bases. Germline trimming cut 0 bases from V and 3 bases from J; bases unmatched to any gene: 4. CDR1 is SGHNT, CDR2 YYREEE, per germline (reference sequence). The CDR3 consists of 16 residues. The CDR3 reads CASSLASGEYYNEQFF. The CDR3 DNA reads as TGTGCCAGCAGCTTGGCTAGCGGGGAGTACTACAATGAGCAGTTCTTC.

This clone has more than one count but fewer than ten. V and J are TRBV18 and TRBJ2-3; 12 nucleotides line up with TRBD2. CDR3 length: 17 amino acids. Germline CDR1 is KGHSH and CDR2 is LQKENI. After removal of 3 bases from V and 3 bases from J, the junction contained 7 bases not matched to a gene. CDR3 in DNA: TGTGCCAGCTCACCTATTCGGACTAGCGGGAAAACAGATACGCAGTATTTT. The encoded protein is CASSPIRTSGKTDTQYF.

The chain links TRBV7-2 to TRBJ1-1; the match to TRBD1 covers 9 bases. The CDR3 is 17 residues long. Germline CDR1 reads SGHTA; CDR2 reads FQGNSA. V shed 1 base, J shed 5 bases, and the junction held 11 bases outside the gene matches. This CDR3 is CASSLVSGNRGRTEAFF. The CDR3 DNA reads as TGTGCCAGCAGCTTAGTCAGTGGTAACAGGGGGCGTACTGAAGCTTTCTTT.

CDR3 sequence (DNA): TGTGCCAGCATAAACAGGTGGGATGAGCAGTTCTTC. This translates into CASINRWDEQFF. V gene TRBV28 combines with J gene TRBJ2-1, with a possible D match to TRBD1 (5 bases). Trimming shortened V by 7 bases and J by 8 bases, and 12 bases separated the two germline ends. The CDR3 extends over 12 amino acids. Germline V gives CDR1 MDHEN, CDR2 SYDVKM.

This rearrangement joins TRBV7-9 to TRBJ1-3; D is undetermined. The length of the CDR3 is 18 residues. Germline V gives CDR1 SEHNR, CDR2 FQNEAQ (reference sequence). Between the trimmed V and J ends, which lost 2 bases and 7 bases, there was a span of 24 bases. The CDR3 sequence: CASSLFSPRADKRNTIYF. DNA of the CDR3: TGTGCCAGCAGCTTATTTTCCCCGCGGGCAGACAAAAGGAACACCATATATTTT.

The CDR3 loop reads CASSEGTSGRGHEQYF. The DNA of the CDR3 is TGCGCCAGCAGTGAGGGGACTAGCGGGAGAGGCCACGAGCAGTACTTC. The V and J genes are TRBV10-1 and TRBJ2-7; 14 nucleotides agree with TRBD2. Germline V gene lookup returns CDR1 WNHNN and CDR2 SYGVQD (reference sequence). The CDR3 loop spans 16 amino acids. J gave up 5 bases and V 2 bases, and 5 bases lay outside the gene matches.

This sequence joins TRBV25-1 and TRBJ2-7, with D hard to call. Trimming took 4 bases from V and 7 from J, leaving 14 bases between them. This CDR3 comprises 13 residues. The germline CDR1 and CDR2 sequences are MGHDK and SYGVNS. CDR3 residues: CASSAPVTWEQYF. The CDR3 DNA is TGTGCCAGCAGTGCCCCGGTCACGTGGGAGCAGTACTTC.